This T cell receptor beta chain was sequenced during a study of early stage breast cancer tumors. At the level of the study: ER+/PR+/HER2- status applied to about 70% of the 16 invasive breast tumors. Each sample averaged roughly 10-fold read coverage.

Each sample had two DNA replicates, 0.5 ug blood or around 1.5 ug tissue. Here immunoSEQ multiplex PCR was the method, and the copy in TCRdb shows in-frame clones only, minus some. The sample has some 72,000 clones, more than 65% seen once. The study, taken as a whole, reports: Tumor and normal breast were distinguished via blood comparison in about 85% of the 16 patients.

In its sample, this clone was seen a few times. The antigen is undetermined. The CDR3 is made up of 14 amino acids. The V gene lost 1 base and the J gene lost 2 bases, with 9 bases spanning the gap. Germline V gene sequence: CDR1 GTSNPN, CDR2 SVGIG (reference sequence). The chain combines TRBV30 with TRBJ1-5, with a possible D match to TRBD1 (5 bases). The sequenced sample was blood. The source is a person between 55 and 69 years old with breast cancer. The chain's CDR3 is CAWSAGLGNQPQHF. The CDR3 bases are TGTGCCTGGAGTGCGGGGCTAGGCAATCAGCCCCAGCATTTT.